The 4 T cell receptor beta chains below were found in one sample sequenced in a study of shared clonotypes between healthy human individuals. Some clones are missing from TCRdb's copy, which holds only in-frame ones; the method was immunoSEQ multiplex PCR. This sample yields approximately 1,500,000 clones, of which around 95% are seen a single time; approximately 1.1% belongs to the top ten. The material sequenced was naive CD4+ T cells sorted from blood. Regarding subset: CD45RA+ positively selected. These receptor sequences come from a man aged 25-40 years in good health.

The chain recombines TRBV28 with TRBJ1-5; TRBD1 is a possible D gene (6 bases). The CDR3 extends over 15 amino acids. Germline-derived CDR1 and CDR2 are MDHEN and SYDVKM. Trimming took 6 bases from V and 0 from J, leaving 12 bases between them. CDR3 amino acids: CASSYTGYSNQPQHF. In nucleotides, the CDR3 is TGTGCCAGCAGCTATACAGGGTATAGCAATCAGCCCCAGCATTTT. The full variable domain, in which reference TRBV28 and TRBJ1-5 provide the parts outside the CDR3, is DVKVTQSSRYLVKRTGEKVFLECVQDMDHENMFWYRQDPGLGLRLIYFSYDVKMKEKGDIPEGYSVSREKKERFSLILESASTNQTSMYLCASSYTGYSNQPQHFGDGTRLSIL.

The J gene is TRBJ2-5, the V gene TRBV6-6; either TRBD1 or TRBD2 may fit D (6 bases each). Trimming stripped 6 bases from V and 5 bases from J, with 13 bases between. This CDR3 spans 13 amino acids. From germline, CDR1 is MNHNY and CDR2 SVGAGI (reference sequence). The CDR3: CASRPTGAETQYF. CDR3 nucleotides: TGTGCCAGCAGACCCACGGGGGCGGAGACCCAGTACTTC.

The rearrangement joins TRBV27 to TRBJ2-7, with 7 bases that match TRBD2. The CDR3 covers 14 residues. Germline trimming cut 4 bases from V and 7 bases from J; bases unmatched to any gene: 10. Germline assignment: CDR1 MNHEY and CDR2 SMNVEV (reference sequence). The DNA of the CDR3 is TGTGCCAGCAGTTGGACTAGTCTGGCGTGGGAGCAGTACTTC. Translated: CASSWTSLAWEQYF.

V gene TRBV5-5 combines with J gene TRBJ2-1; 14 positions agree with TRBD2. There are 15 residues in the CDR3. The V gene's germline CDR1 is SGHKS and CDR2 YYEKEE (reference sequence). With V trimmed by 3 bases and J by 7 bases, 3 bases remained unmatched. The CDR3, as DNA: TGTGCCAGCAGCTACGGACTAGCGGGAGGTAATGAGCAGTTCTTC. It is translated as CASSYGLAGGNEQFF.